The entry that follows covers one T cell receptor beta chain sequence. Its antigen is unidentified. This sample is drawn from a study of graft-versus-host responses after intestinal transplantation. The overall study: Those transplanted obtained multivisceral, liver-intestinal, or isolated intestinal grafts. Study outcomes and limitations: Early after transplant, HvG clones declined as circulating GvH clones peaked. Across patients carrying graft-donor T cell macrochimerism, allografts held high graft-versus-host to host-versus-graft clonal ratios.

The CDR3 totals 12 residues. Germline CDR1 reads SGHAT; CDR2 reads FQNNGV. Trimming pared 2 bases from V and 6 bases from J, leaving 7 bases between. TCRdb's copy holds only in-frame clones and misses some; the assay was immunoSEQ multiplex PCR. The profile shows more than 45,000 clones, about 90% of them singletons. The chain joins TRBV11-2 to TRBJ2-5; perhaps TRBD2 as D (5 bases). Sequencing was performed on PBMCs, taken 118 to 130 days after intestinal transplantation. The receptor comes from a human patient who received an intestinal transplant, so some T cells may come from the graft donor. The CDR3 bases are TGTGCCAGCAGCTTAACCGGGAAGACCCAGTACTTC. As protein: CASSLTGKTQYF.